This TCR beta chain emerged from a study of blood T cells in healthy people across ages. Findings and caveats of the study: Measured against age, TCR beta diversity per million T cells decreased in a roughly linear manner.

This CDR3 contains 15 residues. The V gene's germline CDR1 is LGHNA and CDR2 YSLEER. J lost 4 bases, V lost 1 base, and 6 bases had no gene match. This clonotype was recorded many times. Its antigen is not known. A second 7 to 11 cycle PCR used barcoded and J-beta primers. TCRdb redid the calling of the 5' RACE reads with MiXCR, one entry per CDR3 protein. Here the sample spans roughly 800,000 distinct CDR3 sequences, 25% being singletons. The same sample was also studied in work on T cells of mothers and their children.

Sample: blood. The J gene is TRBJ2-5, the V gene TRBV4-3; the match to TRBD1 covers 7 bases. The source of this sequence is a boy younger than 18 in good health. CDR3 DNA sequence: TGCGCCAGCAGCCAAGTAGAGGGGGCCGGAGAGACCCAGTACTTC. As protein: CASSQVEGAGETQYF.